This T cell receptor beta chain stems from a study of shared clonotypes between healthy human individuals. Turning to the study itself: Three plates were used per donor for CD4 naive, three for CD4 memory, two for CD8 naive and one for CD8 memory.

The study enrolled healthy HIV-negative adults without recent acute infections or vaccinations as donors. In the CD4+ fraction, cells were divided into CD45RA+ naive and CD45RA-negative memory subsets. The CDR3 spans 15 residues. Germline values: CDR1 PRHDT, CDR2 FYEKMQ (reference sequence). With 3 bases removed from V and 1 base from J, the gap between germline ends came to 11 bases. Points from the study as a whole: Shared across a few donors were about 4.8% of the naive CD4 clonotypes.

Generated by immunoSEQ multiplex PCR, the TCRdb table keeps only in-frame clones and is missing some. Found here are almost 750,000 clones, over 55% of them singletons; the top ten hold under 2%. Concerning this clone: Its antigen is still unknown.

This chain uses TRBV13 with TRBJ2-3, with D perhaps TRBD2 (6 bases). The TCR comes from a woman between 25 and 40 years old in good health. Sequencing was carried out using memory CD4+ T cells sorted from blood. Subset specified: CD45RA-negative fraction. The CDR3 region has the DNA TGTGCCAGCAGCTTCCCGGCTAGCGGCACAGATACGCAGTATTTT. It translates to CASSFPASGTDTQYF.